The rows below give T cell receptor beta chains drawn from one sample of a study of tumor-infiltrating lymphocytes in localized non-small cell lung cancer. Data came from immunoSEQ multiplex PCR; TCRdb stores just in-frame clones and leaves some out. The top ten clones hold 7% to 9.5% of a sample with about 11,000 clones, 70% to 90% of them seen once. Sequencing was carried out using uninvolved lung tissue not adjacent to the tumor. The source of these receptors is a human donor with non-small cell lung cancer. Both conserved end residues are part of each CDR3. The D gene is left open where the match is weak.

j_call	d_call	v_call	cdr3_aa	cdr3_nt
TRBJ2-3	TRBD2	TRBV10-3	CAISVILAGSSTDTQYF	TGTGCCATCAGTGTCATACTAGCGGGGTCTAGCACAGATACGCAGTATTTT
TRBJ1-6	-	TRBV2	CASSASSPLHF	TGTGCCAGCAGTGCAAGTTCACCCCTCCACTTT
TRBJ1-5	TRBD1	TRBV7-2	CASSQDRAQPQHF	TGTGCCAGCAGCCAGGACAGGGCGCAGCCCCAGCATTTT
TRBJ1-1	TRBD1	TRBV5-1	CASSLIGQGLQAFF	TGCGCCAGCAGCTTGATTGGACAGGGGCTTCAAGCTTTCTTT
TRBJ1-4	-	TRBV5-1	CASSSGGGGAEKLFF	TGCGCCAGCAGCTCGGGAGGGGGGGGCGCTGAAAAACTGTTTTTT
TRBJ1-1	-	TRBV11-2	CASSLRNREAEAFF	TGTGCCAGCAGCTTGAGGAACAGGGAAGCTGAAGCTTTCTTT
TRBJ2-7	TRBD1	TRBV23-1	CASSHTARQGRVIHEQYF	TGCGCCAGCAGTCATACCGCCCGACAGGGTCGAGTCATCCACGAGCAGTACTTC
TRBJ1-2	-	TRBV7-3	CASSLDFSSNYGYTF	TGTGCCAGCAGCCTAGACTTTTCCTCTAACTATGGCTACACCTTC
TRBJ2-2	-	TRBV6-5	CASRTDSRSGELFF	TGTGCCAGCAGAACGGACAGCCGCAGCGGGGAGCTGTTTTTT
TRBJ2-5	-	TRBV5-8	CASSLNLQETQYF	TGTGCCAGCAGCTTGAACCTCCAAGAGACCCAGTACTTC